This TCR beta chain was sequenced for a study of cytomegalovirus exposure and HLA in healthy donors. Study-level background: Per a later analysis, the roughly 670 first-cohort and some 110 validation repertoires shared one platform. Broader study findings: According to the study, 150 to 200 TCR beta chains were cytomegalovirus-associated. Confirmation was obtained in vitro that a few CMV-associated chains are specific for CMV antigens.

This CDR3 is 13 amino acids long. Germline V gives CDR1 SGHAT, CDR2 FQNNGV. Trimming removed 10 bases at V and 5 bases at J, with 15 bases between. Separate from the approximately 700-subject first cohort was the approximately 120-subject validation cohort, to which the donors belonged. A note on this clone: Its antigen remains unidentified.

Clones were sequenced by immunoSEQ multiplex PCR, and TCRdb holds only the in-frame ones, with some missing. The sample lists 110,000 to 150,000 clones; about 90% were seen once. Sequencing was carried out using PBMCs. The chain recombines TRBV11-2 with TRBJ2-1, with D possibly matching TRBD2 (6 bases). This sequence originates from a man aged 18 to 30 in good health and CMV-seronegative. The CDR3 is CATRNAGHNEQFF. Written as DNA, the CDR3 is TGTGCCACCCGAAATGCGGGGCACAATGAGCAGTTCTTC.